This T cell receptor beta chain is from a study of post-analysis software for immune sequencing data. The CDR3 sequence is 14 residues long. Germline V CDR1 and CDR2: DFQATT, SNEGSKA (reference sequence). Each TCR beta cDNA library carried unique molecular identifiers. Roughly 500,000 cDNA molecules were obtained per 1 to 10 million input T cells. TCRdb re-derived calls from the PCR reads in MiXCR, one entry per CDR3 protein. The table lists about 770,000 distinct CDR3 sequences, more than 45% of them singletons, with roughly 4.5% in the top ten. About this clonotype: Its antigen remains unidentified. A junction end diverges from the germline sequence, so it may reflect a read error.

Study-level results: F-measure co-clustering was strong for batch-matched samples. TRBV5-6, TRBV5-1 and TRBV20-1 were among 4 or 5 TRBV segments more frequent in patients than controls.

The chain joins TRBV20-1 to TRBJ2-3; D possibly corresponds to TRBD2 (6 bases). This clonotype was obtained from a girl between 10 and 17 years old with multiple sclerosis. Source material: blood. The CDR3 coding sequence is TGCAGTGTTAGAGGGACTCCCAACACAGATACGCAGTATTTT. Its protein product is CSVRGTPNTDTQYF.